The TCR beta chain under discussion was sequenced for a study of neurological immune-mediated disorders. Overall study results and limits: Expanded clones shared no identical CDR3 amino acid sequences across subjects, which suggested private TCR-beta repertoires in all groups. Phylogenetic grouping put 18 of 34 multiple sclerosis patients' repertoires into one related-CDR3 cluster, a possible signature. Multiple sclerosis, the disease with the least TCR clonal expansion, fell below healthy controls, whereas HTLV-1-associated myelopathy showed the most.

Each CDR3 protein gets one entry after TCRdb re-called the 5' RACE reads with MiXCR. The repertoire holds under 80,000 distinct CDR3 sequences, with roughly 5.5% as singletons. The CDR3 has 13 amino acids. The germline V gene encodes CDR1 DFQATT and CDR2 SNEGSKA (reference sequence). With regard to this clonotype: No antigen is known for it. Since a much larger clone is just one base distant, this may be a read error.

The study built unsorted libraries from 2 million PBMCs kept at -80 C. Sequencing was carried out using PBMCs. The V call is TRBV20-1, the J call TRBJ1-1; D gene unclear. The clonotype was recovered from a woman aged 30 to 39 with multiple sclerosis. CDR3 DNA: TGCAGTGCTAGAGCGGGAGCCTACCTTGAAGCTTTATTT. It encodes CSARAGAYLEALF.